These 9 T cell receptor beta chains share one sample of origin, sequenced in a study of T cell responses to AZD1222 COVID-19 vaccine. Assay used: immunoSEQ multiplex PCR; TCRdb lists only in-frame clones, some missing. The profile shows 85,000 to 90,000 clones, under 95% of them singletons. Material: peripheral blood, obtained on day 0 of AZD1222 vaccination. These receptors came from an adult in good health.

The CDR3 region is CASSSGTGAIEAFF. The CDR3 coding sequence is TGTGCCAGCAGCTCCGGGACAGGGGCGATTGAAGCTTTCTTT. J is TRBJ1-1 and V is TRBV7-9, with 10 bases lining up with TRBD1. The V gene's germline CDR1 is SEHNR and CDR2 FQNEAQ (reference sequence). The CDR3 is 14 residues long. With V trimmed by 4 bases and J by 7 bases, 6 bases remained unmatched.

The chain uses TRBV28 and TRBJ2-2, with 11 bases aligning to TRBD1. The V and J ends lost 4 bases and 5 bases, in that order; junction bases with no gene match: 6. The germline CDR1 and CDR2 sequences are MDHEN and SYDVKM. The CDR3 is made up of 16 amino acids. The CDR3 is CASSSGQGVSTGELFF. CDR3 bases: TGTGCCAGCAGTTCGGGACAGGGGGTTTCGACCGGGGAGCTGTTTTTT.

This sequence joins TRBV28 and TRBJ2-7, with D possibly matching TRBD1 (5 bases). V was clipped by 6 bases and J by 4 bases, with 13 bases between them. The CDR3 runs to 13 residues. CDR1 and CDR2 from the germline V gene are MDHEN and SYDVKM. CDR3 nucleotides: TGTGCCAGCAGGGGGCCCACTATTTACGAGCAGTACTTC. Protein product: CASRGPTIYEQYF.

This chain links TRBV5-6 with TRBJ1-2, with TRBD1 identical over 10 bases. Germline V gene data show CDR1 as SGHDT and CDR2 as YYEEEE. After removal of 3 bases from V and 8 bases from J, the junction contained 7 bases not matched to a gene. The CDR3 extends over 14 amino acids. CDR3 in DNA: TGTGCCAGCAGCTATGGAGACAGGGGGCGAGGCTACACCTTC. Residues: CASSYGDRGRGYTF.

The V and J genes are TRBV9 and TRBJ2-5, with a tentative D call TRBD2 (5 bases). CDR1 SGDLS and CDR2 YYNGEE come from the germline V gene. This CDR3 comprises 14 residues. V lost 0 bases and J lost 4, with 10 bases in between. CDR3 residues: CASSVELGRETQYF. DNA of the CDR3: TGTGCCAGCAGCGTAGAGTTGGGGAGAGAGACCCAGTACTTC. The entire variable domain, with the rest obtained from reference TRBV9 and TRBJ2-5, is as follows: DSGVTQTPKHLITATGQRVTLRCSPRSGDLSVYWYQQSLDQGLQFLIQYYNGEERAKGNILERFSAQQFPDLHSELNLSSLELGDSALYFCASSVELGRETQYFGPGTRLLVL.

Here the CDR3 DNA reads TGTGCCAGTAGTCCCAGGGACAGCAGAGGAACTGAAGCTTTCTTT. Encoded protein: CASSPRDSRGTEAFF. V is TRBV19 and J is TRBJ1-1; 7 bases map to TRBD1. J gave up 5 bases and V 5 bases, and 11 bases lay outside the gene matches. This CDR3 is 15 amino acids long. Germline CDR1 reads LNHDA; CDR2 reads SQIVND (reference sequence).

The rearrangement uses TRBV7-2 and TRBJ2-1; D unresolved. The CDR3 totals 14 residues. The V gene lost 4 bases and the J gene lost 4 bases, with 11 bases spanning the gap. Germline CDR1 reads SGHTA; CDR2 reads FQGNSA. CDR3 coding DNA: TGTGCCAGCAGCTCCTCCGGGTCTTACAATGAGCAGTTCTTC. Residues: CASSSSGSYNEQFF.

The chain uses TRBV4-1 and TRBJ2-2; 12 bases are a match to TRBD2. From germline, CDR1 is MGHRA and CDR2 YSYEKL. With 1 base clipped from V and 8 bases from J, the junction kept 8 bases outside the gene matches. This CDR3 spans 17 amino acids. Written as DNA, the CDR3 is TGCGCCAGCAGCCAAGGTGCTAGCGGGAGGGCCCATGGGGAGCTGTTTTTT. Protein product: CASSQGASGRAHGELFF.

V gene TRBV27 combines with J gene TRBJ1-5; TRBD1 aligns across 8 bases. Germline values: CDR1 MNHEY, CDR2 SMNVEV (reference sequence). V lost 6 bases and J lost 2; bases outside the gene matches: 3. The CDR3 totals 14 residues. CDR3 sequence reads: CASRSTGGNQPQHF. The CDR3 DNA sequence: TGTGCCAGCAGGTCGACAGGGGGCAATCAGCCCCAGCATTTT.